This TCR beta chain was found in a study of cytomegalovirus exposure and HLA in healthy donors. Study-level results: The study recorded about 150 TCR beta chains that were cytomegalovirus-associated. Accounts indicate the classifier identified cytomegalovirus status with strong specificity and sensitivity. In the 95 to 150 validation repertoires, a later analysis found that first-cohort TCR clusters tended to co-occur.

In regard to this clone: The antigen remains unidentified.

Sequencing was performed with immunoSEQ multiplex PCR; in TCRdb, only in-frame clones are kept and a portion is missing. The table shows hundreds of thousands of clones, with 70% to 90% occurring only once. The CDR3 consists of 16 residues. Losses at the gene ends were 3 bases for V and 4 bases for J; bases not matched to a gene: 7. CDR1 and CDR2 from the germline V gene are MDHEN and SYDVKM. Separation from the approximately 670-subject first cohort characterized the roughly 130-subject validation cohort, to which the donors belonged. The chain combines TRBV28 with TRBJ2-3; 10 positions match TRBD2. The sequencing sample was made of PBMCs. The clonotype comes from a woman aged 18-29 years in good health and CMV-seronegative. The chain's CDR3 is CASSFAMGLASDTQYF. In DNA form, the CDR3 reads TGTGCCAGCAGTTTTGCCATGGGACTAGCGTCAGATACGCAGTATTTT. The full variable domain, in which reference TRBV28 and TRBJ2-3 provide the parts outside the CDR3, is DVKVTQSSRYLVKRTGEKVFLECVQDMDHENMFWYRQDPGLGLRLIYFSYDVKMKEKGDIPEGYSVSREKKERFSLILESASTNQTSMYLCASSFAMGLASDTQYFGPGTRLTVL.